The clone carrying this T cell receptor (beta chain) was detected many times. Its antigen is as yet unknown. Clones were sequenced by immunoSEQ multiplex PCR, and TCRdb holds only the in-frame ones, with some missing. This sample comprises thousands of clones, none seen once only. CVID subjects were some 15 female and 29 male, aged roughly 9 to 64. This record comes from a study of T cell clonality in common variable immunodeficiency. Regarding the study as a whole: Reportedly, TCR beta sequences from common variable immunodeficiency showed fewer deletions and N-nucleotide insertions.

Sequenced sample: peripheral blood mononuclear cells. The receptor was derived from a human donor with common variable immunodeficiency.

The CDR3 DNA, read in part, is TGTGCCAGCAGTGACCGGGACAACCTGAACACTGAA. This gives the protein CASSDRDNLNTE. The entire CDR3 protein is CASSDRDNLNTEAFF. This chain uses TRBV6-2 or TRBV6-3 with TRBJ1-1; possible D gene TRBD1, 6 bases. The observed sequence ends 3 residues before the CDR3 terminus, with the missing tail filled in from the germline J gene. V shed 5 bases and J shed 0 bases, with 13 bases lying between them. CDR1 is MNHEY, CDR2 SVGEGT, per germline. This CDR3 spans 15 amino acids.